This T cell receptor (beta chain) was sequenced in a study of spatial heterogeneity in lung cancer. Study-wide background: Averaged across combinations, each unique TCR and UMI pairing appeared more than ten times in raw reads, which were uncorrected. General study points: The number of expanded tumor alpha and beta chains correlated with mutation number.

This clonotype occurred many times. Its cognate antigen is unknown. TCRdb re-derived calls from the 5' RACE reads in MiXCR, one entry per CDR3 protein. The sample lists about 18,000 distinct CDR3 sequences, roughly 7.5% occurring once. Time point described: sample taken at primary tumor resection. Without sorting, whole RNA was sequenced from tumor, nontumor lung or frozen PBMC. The CDR3 is 16 residues long. J lost 1 base, V lost 0 bases, and 4 bases had no gene match. Germline V gives CDR1 SGHKS, CDR2 YYEKEE (reference sequence). Sequenced here: lung tumor tissue, sampled at surgery. The genes are TRBV5-5 and TRBJ2-1, with TRBD1 identical over 7 bases. This receptor was identified in a male donor with early-stage non-small cell lung cancer. The CDR3 coding sequence is TGTGCCAGCAGCTTGGCGGGACAGATTTCCTACAATGAGCAGTTCTTC. Translation gives CASSLAGQISYNEQFF.